What follows is one T cell receptor beta chain and its context. V was trimmed by 7 bases and J by 5 bases, leaving 21 bases between them. This CDR3 comprises 15 residues. CDR1 is MDHEN and CDR2 is SYDVKM in the germline V gene. These data are taken from a study of blood T cell repertoires in COVID-19. The data were produced by immunoSEQ multiplex PCR, yet TCRdb's version contains in-frame clones alone and is incomplete. The sample has around 450,000 clones, 70% to 90% seen once. Participants' own reports of clinical history determined their cohort assignment. This receptor was identified in a woman under 30 with acute COVID-19. The genes are TRBV28 and TRBJ2-7; D is unresolved. Sequenced input: PBMCs or T cells enriched from blood (not recorded which). DNA for the CDR3: TGTGCCAGCACCCCCATCGGCCGACACGGTGACGAGCAGTACTTC. It encodes CASTPIGRHGDEQYF.